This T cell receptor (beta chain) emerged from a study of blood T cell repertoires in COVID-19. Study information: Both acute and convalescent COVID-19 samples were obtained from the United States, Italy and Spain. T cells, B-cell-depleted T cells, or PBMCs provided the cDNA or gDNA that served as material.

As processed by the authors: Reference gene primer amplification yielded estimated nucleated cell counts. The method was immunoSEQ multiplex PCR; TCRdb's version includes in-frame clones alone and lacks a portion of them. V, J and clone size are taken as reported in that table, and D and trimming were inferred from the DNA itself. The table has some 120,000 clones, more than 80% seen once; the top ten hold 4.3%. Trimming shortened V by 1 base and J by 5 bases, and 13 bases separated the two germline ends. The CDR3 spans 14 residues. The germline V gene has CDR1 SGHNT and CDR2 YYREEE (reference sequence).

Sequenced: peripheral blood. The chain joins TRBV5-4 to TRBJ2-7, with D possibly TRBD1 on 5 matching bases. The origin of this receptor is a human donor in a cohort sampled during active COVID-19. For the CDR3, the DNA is TGTGCCAGCAGCTTGTCAGGGTCGGGCGACGAGCAGTACTTC. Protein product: CASSLSGSGDEQYF.